Below, 7 T cell receptor beta chains from the same sample are listed, as sequenced in a study of T cell repertoires in cytomegalovirus infection. TCRdb redid the calling of the reads with MiXCR, one entry per CDR3 protein. The sample comprises around 300,000 distinct CDR3 sequences, roughly 25% of which are singletons, and approximately 13% rests with the top ten. The sample taken for sequencing was PBMCs. These receptor sequences come from a human donor in good health (CMV status not recorded). Some clones in this sample may be carry-over from other donors' samples.

This clonotype was seen a few times. This sequence joins TRBV20-1 and TRBJ1-6, with TRBD1 matching 7 bases. Trimming took 2 bases from V and 2 from J; bases not matched to a gene: 3. Germline V CDR1 and CDR2: DFQATT, SNEGSKA (reference sequence). The CDR3 extends over 15 amino acids. The CDR3 protein is CSARSGTAYNSPLHF. As DNA, the CDR3 is TGCAGTGCTAGATCCGGGACAGCCTATAATTCACCCCTCCACTTT.

This clonotype showed up just a few times. This chain joins TRBV10-3 and TRBJ1-4; the D is unclear. V lost 1 base, J lost 0 bases, and 9 bases lay in between. Per germline, CDR1 ENHRY and CDR2 SYGVKD. The CDR3 covers 16 residues. The CDR3 DNA reads as TGTGCCATCAGTGAGTTACGACACGCAACTAATGAAAAACTGTTTTTT. Protein product: CAISELRHATNEKLFF.

This clonotype came up many times. The chain recombines TRBV12-3 or TRBV12-4 with TRBJ1-1; TRBD1 matches at 9 bases. CDR3 size: 15 residues. Trimming at V came to 6 bases and at J to 4 bases, leaving 9 bases not matched to a gene. CDR3 coding DNA: TGTGCCAGCAGGGTTGGGACAGGGATGAGCACTGAAGCTTTCTTT. This encodes CASRVGTGMSTEAFF.

V usage is TRBV24-1 and J usage is TRBJ2-2, with TRBD1 identical over 10 bases. Looked up from germline, CDR1 is KGHDR and CDR2 is SFDVKD. V shed 3 bases and J 3 bases; nucleotides not matched to a gene: 3. This CDR3 comprises 16 residues. The chain's CDR3 is CATSDEGTGDTGELFF. CDR3 DNA sequence: TGTGCCACCAGTGATGAAGGGACAGGGGACACCGGGGAGCTGTTTTTT.

Only a few counts were recorded for this clonotype. The V and J genes are TRBV11-1 and TRBJ2-7, with D perhaps TRBD1 or TRBD2 (5 bases each). Germline V lookup: CDR1 SGHAT, CDR2 FQDESV (reference sequence). The CDR3 totals 14 residues. Deletions cut 1 base from V and 8 bases from J, with 15 bases between. Written as DNA, the CDR3 is TGTGCCAGCAGCTTAGAGAGCGGAAGGGGTAAGCAGTACTTC. It yields the protein CASSLESGRGKQYF.

The CDR3 spells CASSLGRAAYNEQFF. CDR3 sequence (DNA): TGTGCCAGCAGCTTAGGGCGGGCCGCCTACAATGAGCAGTTCTTC. This chain links TRBV7-2 with TRBJ2-1; D is possibly TRBD2 (5 bases). CDR3 length equals 15 residues. Germline CDR1 reads SGHTA; CDR2 reads FQGNSA. V lost 1 base and J lost 2, with 9 bases in between. Using reference TRBV7-2 and TRBJ2-1 for the parts outside the CDR3, the full variable domain is GAGVSQSPSNKVTEKGKDVELRCDPISGHTALYWYRQSLGQGLEFLIYFQGNSAPDKSGLPSDRFSAERTGGSVSTLTIQRTQQEDSAVYLCASSLGRAAYNEQFFGPGTRLTVL.

This clonotype has at least ten counts. The J gene is TRBJ2-1, the V gene TRBV7-9; D not resolved. V lost 2 bases to trimming and J lost 8 bases, with 7 bases between them. CDR3 length equals 12 residues. Germline assignment: CDR1 SEHNR and CDR2 FQNEAQ (reference sequence). The CDR3 loop is CASSLSGDEQFF. In DNA form, the CDR3 reads TGTGCCAGCAGCTTATCGGGCGATGAGCAGTTCTTC.